Below are 23 T cell receptor beta chains sequenced from a single sample in a study of T cell clones after liver transplantation. Only in-frame clones appear in the TCRdb table, and some are missing; sequencing was by immunoSEQ multiplex PCR. The table includes about 75,000 clones, around four fifths detected once. The sample here was CD4+ T cells from blood, taken around 50 months after liver transplant. The receptors derive from a human patient who received a liver transplant. Part of the T cell pool may stem from the graft donor.

The V and J genes are TRBV11-3 and TRBJ2-2; tentatively, D is TRBD2 (5 bases). Germline values: CDR1 SGHNT, CDR2 YENEEA. This CDR3 is 15 amino acids long. Between the trimmed V and J ends, which lost 5 bases and 1 base, there was a span of 11 bases. The CDR3 sequence: CASSPGLGNTGELFF. CDR3 bases: TGTGCCAGCAGCCCCGGACTCGGGAACACCGGGGAGCTGTTTTTT. Looking up the rest from reference TRBV11-3 and TRBJ2-2 gives the full variable domain: EAGVVQSPRYKIIEKKQPVAFWCNPISGHNTLYWYLQNLGQGPELLIRYENEEAVDDSQLPKDRFSAERLKGVDSTLKIQPAELGDSAVYLCASSPGLGNTGELFFGEGSRLTVL.

J is TRBJ2-2 and V is TRBV7-2; D uncertain. The CDR3 is 15 residues long. Trimming cost V 0 bases and J 4 bases, with 9 bases left between them. Germline CDR1 reads SGHTA; CDR2 reads FQGNSA. CDR3 region: CASSLAVGSTGELFF. CDR3 in DNA: TGTGCCAGCAGCTTAGCGGTGGGAAGCACCGGGGAGCTGTTTTTT.

This sequence joins TRBV7-2 and TRBJ2-5; no clear D. In germline, CDR1 is SGHTA, CDR2 FQGNSA. V was shortened by 3 bases and J by 5 bases, with 13 bases between the two germline ends. The CDR3 spans 14 residues. CDR3 amino acids: CASSFFFEGETQYF. CDR3 bases: TGTGCCAGCAGCTTTTTCTTCGAAGGGGAGACCCAGTACTTC.

This chain uses TRBV27 with TRBJ1-6, with unresolved D. CDR3 size: 14 residues. Germline V gives CDR1 MNHEY, CDR2 SMNVEV (reference sequence). Trimming pared 3 bases from V and 6 bases from J, leaving 9 bases between. The CDR3, as DNA: TGTGCCAGCAGTTTGCGTGAGGGTAATTCACCCCTCCACTTT. Its translation: CASSLREGNSPLHF.

This chain connects TRBV2 to TRBJ1-5; 9 bases map to TRBD1. V lost 4 bases to trimming and J lost 1 base; unmatched junction nucleotides: 5. Germline V gene lookup returns CDR1 SNHLY and CDR2 FYNNEI. The CDR3 length is 16 residues. CDR3 loop: CASSGGTGSSNQPQHF. In DNA form, the CDR3 reads TGTGCCAGCAGTGGAGGGACAGGGAGCAGCAATCAGCCCCAGCATTTT.

J is TRBJ1-5 and V is TRBV7-9; 8 bases are a match to TRBD1. This CDR3 has 15 amino acids. The V gene's germline CDR1 is SEHNR and CDR2 FQNEAQ (reference sequence). The V and J ends lost 5 bases and 3 bases, in that order; junction bases with no gene match: 6. The CDR3 nucleotides are TGTGCCAGCAGCAAGACAGGGGCGGACAATCAGCCCCAGCATTTT. The encoded protein is CASSKTGADNQPQHF.

The chain employs TRBV7-3 and TRBJ2-5, with TRBD2 matching over 7 bases. Germline V gene lookup returns CDR1 SGHTA and CDR2 FQGTGA. CDR3 size: 15 residues. Trimming took 5 bases from V and 1 from J; bases not matched to a gene: 7. CDR3 residues: CASSVGGNLQETQYF. In nucleotides, the CDR3 is TGTGCCAGCAGCGTCGGGGGGAATCTCCAAGAGACCCAGTACTTC.

The gene calls are TRBV18 and TRBJ1-5; D is uncertain. V dropped 3 bases and J dropped 1 base, with 10 bases sitting between them. Germline V gives CDR1 KGHSH, CDR2 LQKENI. The CDR3 extends over 15 amino acids. In nucleotides, the CDR3 is TGTGCCAGCTCACCCTCGGCGGGGAGCAATCAGCCCCAGCATTTT. Translation: CASSPSAGSNQPQHF.

The rearrangement uses TRBV19 and TRBJ1-2; maybe TRBD1 (6 bases). The germline V gene has CDR1 LNHDA and CDR2 SQIVND (reference sequence). The CDR3 is made up of 14 amino acids. Trimming stripped 3 bases from V and 5 bases from J, with 13 bases between. The CDR3 loop is CASSIPGHPYGYTF. CDR3 nucleotide sequence: TGTGCCAGTAGTATTCCGGGACATCCTTATGGCTACACCTTC. Together with reference TRBV19 and TRBJ1-2, the CDR3 gives the full variable domain: DGGITQSPKYLFRKEGQNVTLSCEQNLNHDAMYWYRQDPGQGLRLIYYSQIVNDFQKGDIAEGYSVSREKKESFPLTVTSAQKNPTAFYLCASSIPGHPYGYTFGSGTRLTVV.

This clone was seen just once. The chain employs TRBV14 and TRBJ2-4; TRBD1 agrees at 7 bases. Germline values: CDR1 SGHDN, CDR2 FVKESK. The V gene end was trimmed by 1 base and the J gene end by 0 bases; junction bases not matched to a gene: 9. This CDR3 is 18 amino acids long. This CDR3 reads CASSQVERQGVAKNIQYF. Here the CDR3 DNA reads TGTGCCAGCAGCCAAGTAGAAAGACAGGGAGTAGCCAAAAACATTCAGTACTTC.

The CDR3 here is CASSSTPGRTGGTEAFF. The CDR3 nucleotides are TGCGCCAGCAGCTCGACCCCCGGGAGGACGGGGGGCACTGAAGCTTTCTTT. The chain uses TRBV4-1 and TRBJ1-1; D is perhaps TRBD1 (5 bases). Germline-derived CDR1 and CDR2 are MGHRA and YSYEKL. The CDR3 length is 17 residues. V was cut by 5 bases and J by 4 bases, with 23 bases left in between.

The chain has TRBV7-2 and TRBJ1-5; D remains ambiguous. Trimming removed 4 bases from V and 12 bases from J, with 16 bases in between. Germline assignment: CDR1 SGHTA and CDR2 FQGNSA. This CDR3 region has 13 residues. CDR3 bases: TGTGCCAGCAGCTCCGGGAAGGGTGGGCTCCAGCATTTT. This sequence encodes CASSSGKGGLQHF.

The J gene is TRBJ2-7, the V gene TRBV7-3, with TRBD2 identical over 11 bases. Per the germline V gene, CDR1 is SGHTA and CDR2 is FQGTGA. The CDR3 length is 15 residues. V lost 6 bases, J lost 1 base, and 5 bases stayed unmatched. The CDR3 nucleotides read TGTGCCAGCAGTACGACTAGCGGGACTTCCTACGAGCAGTACTTC. Translated, it gives CASSTTSGTSYEQYF.

The V and J genes are TRBV7-3 and TRBJ2-5; no reliable D call. Germline lookup yields CDR1 SGHTA and CDR2 FQGTGA. V shed 3 bases and J shed 1 base, with 6 bases lying between them. The CDR3 consists of 13 residues. The DNA of the CDR3 is TGTGCCAGCAGCTTGACGGCCCAAGAGACCCAGTACTTC. Its protein is CASSLTAQETQYF.

This clone was recorded only once. The chain joins TRBV9 to TRBJ2-7; no clear D gene. V was clipped by 7 bases and J by 6 bases, with 17 bases between them. Germline assignment: CDR1 SGDLS and CDR2 YYNGEE. The CDR3 consists of 13 residues. The chain's CDR3 is CASSRQVRSEQYF. The CDR3 DNA sequence: TGTGCCAGCTCACGCCAGGTTAGATCCGAGCAGTACTTC.

This chain joins TRBV5-1 and TRBJ1-4; TRBD1 might be the D (5 bases). The CDR3 runs to 15 residues. The germline CDR1 and CDR2 sequences are SGHRS and YFSETQ. Trimming removed 4 bases from V and 8 bases from J, with 18 bases in between. CDR3 nucleotide sequence: TGCGCCAGCAGCACGAGGCCGGCAGGGTCCGAAAAACTGTTTTTT. Protein sequence: CASSTRPAGSEKLFF.

The genes are TRBV7-2 and TRBJ2-3; 11 bases are a match to TRBD2. J gave up 1 base and V 4 bases, and 7 bases lay outside the gene matches. CDR1 SGHTA and CDR2 FQGNSA come from the germline V gene. The CDR3 loop spans 17 amino acids. CDR3 sequence: CASSSSLLAGGTDTQYF. For the CDR3, the DNA is TGTGCCAGCAGCTCCAGCCTACTAGCGGGGGGCACAGATACGCAGTATTTT.

This sequence joins TRBV27 and TRBJ2-3; D gene unclear. V gave up 2 bases and J gave up 3 bases, with 9 bases separating them. Germline lookup yields CDR1 MNHEY and CDR2 SMNVEV (reference sequence). The CDR3 totals 14 residues. CDR3 residues: CASSLGGFTDTQYF. The CDR3 coding sequence is TGTGCCAGCAGTTTAGGTGGATTTACAGATACGCAGTATTTT.

The chain couples TRBV28 to TRBJ1-4; 7 nucleotides align to TRBD1. The germline V gene encodes CDR1 MDHEN and CDR2 SYDVKM. Losses at the gene ends were 6 bases for V and 8 bases for J; bases not matched to a gene: 12. CDR3 length equals 15 residues. The CDR3 coding sequence is TGTGCCAGCAGGGGGGAAGACAGGGTACGAGAAAAACTGTTTTTT. Translation: CASRGEDRVREKLFF. Together with reference TRBV28 and TRBJ1-4, the CDR3 gives the full variable domain: DVKVTQSSRYLVKRTGEKVFLECVQDMDHENMFWYRQDPGLGLRLIYFSYDVKMKEKGDIPEGYSVSREKKERFSLILESASTNQTSMYLCASRGEDRVREKLFFGSGTQLSVL.

The chain recombines TRBV15 with TRBJ1-4; TRBD1 might be the D (6 bases). V was trimmed by 4 bases and J by 7 bases, leaving 16 bases between them. Germline loops: CDR1 LNHNV, CDR2 YYDKDF (reference sequence). This CDR3 comprises 15 residues. CDR3 sequence (DNA): TGTGCCACCAGCATGACGGCGCAGGGGCTTGAAAAACTGTTTTTT. It encodes CATSMTAQGLEKLFF.

The CDR3 nucleotides are TGTGCCAGCAGCCGAACAGGGGAAACTGAAGCTTTCTTT. As protein: CASSRTGETEAFF. The V and J genes are TRBV6-5 and TRBJ1-1, with 7 bases lining up with TRBD1. Germline trimming cut 6 bases from V and 5 bases from J; bases unmatched to any gene: 6. This CDR3 comprises 13 residues. Germline V gives CDR1 MNHEY, CDR2 SVGAGI.

The J gene is TRBJ2-1, the V gene TRBV14, with 10 bases identical to TRBD2. The V gene's germline CDR1 is SGHDN and CDR2 FVKESK. After removal of 4 bases from V and 6 bases from J, the junction contained 6 bases not matched to a gene. The CDR3 has 15 residues. CDR3 region: CASSPTSGTFNEQFF. DNA for the CDR3: TGTGCCAGCAGCCCTACTAGCGGGACCTTCAATGAGCAGTTCTTC.

This sequence joins TRBV14 and TRBJ2-2; D might be TRBD1 (6 bases). Looked up from germline, CDR1 is SGHDN and CDR2 is FVKESK. The CDR3 covers 14 residues. The germline V and J ends were trimmed by 0 bases and 8 bases, with 10 bases remaining between them. The CDR3 DNA follows: TGTGCCAGCAGCCAAGATATGGGGGCTGGGGAGCTGTTTTTT. Translated: CASSQDMGAGELFF.